One sample yielded the 27 T cell receptor beta chains listed below, sequenced in a study of CD8 T cells in ankylosing spondylitis. TCRdb fed the 5' RACE reads into MiXCR, producing one record per CDR3 protein. This table has about 240,000 distinct CDR3 sequences, about 9.1% appearing once. Input material: blood, either unsorted or a sorted T cell fraction (not recorded which). The receptors originated from a male donor with ankylosing spondylitis or in good health (not recorded which).

This clonotype was seen at least ten times. V and J are TRBV12-3 or TRBV12-4 and TRBJ1-3; maybe TRBD1 (5 bases). V lost 6 bases, J lost 4 bases, and 16 bases lay in between. The CDR3 covers 15 residues. The CDR3 sequence: CASSPYGGSGNTIYF. The CDR3 DNA is TGTGCCAGCAGCCCCTATGGGGGGTCAGGAAACACCATATATTTT.

This clonotype was seen repeatedly, ten times or more. This chain connects TRBV29-1 to TRBJ1-1, with D maybe TRBD1 (6 bases). The CDR3 has 14 residues. V lost 3 bases and J 11 bases, leaving 22 bases between the germline ends. Germline-derived CDR1 and CDR2 are SQVTM and ANQGSEA. The CDR3 DNA is TGCAGCGTTGACGAAGGGGACACCGAAGCCAAGGCTTTCTTT. Protein product: CSVDEGDTEAKAFF. The full variable domain, in which reference TRBV29-1 and TRBJ1-1 provide the parts outside the CDR3, is SAVISQKPSRDICQRGTSLTIQCQVDSQVTMMFWYRQQPGQSLTLIATANQGSEATYESGFVIDKFPISRPNLTFSTLTVSNMSPEDSSIYLCSVDEGDTEAKAFFGQGTRLTVV.

This clonotype was counted many times. V usage is TRBV20-1 and J usage is TRBJ1-1; D is ambiguous. Trimming took off 0 bases at V and 0 bases at J, with 5 bases between the two ends. The germline CDR1 and CDR2 sequences are DFQATT and SNEGSKA (reference sequence). The CDR3 runs to 13 residues. CDR3: CSAREHMNTEAFF. CDR3 nucleotides: TGCAGTGCTAGAGAACACATGAACACTGAAGCTTTCTTT.

There are many counts of this clonotype. This sequence joins TRBV6-1 and TRBJ2-3; D might be TRBD2 (6 bases). V was trimmed by 7 bases and J by 5 bases, leaving 19 bases between them. This CDR3 contains 15 residues. Germline CDR1 is MNHNS and CDR2 is SASEGT. CDR3 in amino acids: CASTEASDGVDTQYF. The CDR3 region has the DNA TGTGCCAGCACTGAGGCTAGCGATGGGGTAGATACGCAGTATTTT.

This clonotype was seen ten or more times. This chain joins TRBV27 and TRBJ1-6, with D maybe TRBD1 (5 bases). Germline V CDR1 and CDR2: MNHEY, SMNVEV (reference sequence). The CDR3 is 18 amino acids. V shed 0 bases and J shed 7 bases, with 19 bases lying between them. The CDR3 coding sequence is TGTGCCAGCAGTTTATCCTACACCGGGACTGAGGGGAATTCACCCCTCCACTTT. Protein sequence: CASSLSYTGTEGNSPLHF.

This chain connects TRBV7-9 to TRBJ2-1; possible D gene TRBD1, 7 bases. Germline V gene data show CDR1 as SEHNR and CDR2 as FQNEAQ (reference sequence). V gave up 5 bases and J gave up 2 bases, with 13 bases separating them. The CDR3 totals 15 residues. The CDR3 DNA reads TGTGCCAGCAGCGCGCAGGGGGGTACCTACAATGAGCAGTTCTTC. It yields the protein CASSAQGGTYNEQFF.

This clonotype was detected ten times or more. The V call is TRBV6-1, the J call TRBJ2-2; D remains ambiguous. Germline CDR1 reads MNHNS; CDR2 reads SASEGT. The V gene lost 10 bases and the J gene lost 1 base, with 13 bases spanning the gap. There are 14 residues in the CDR3. The CDR3 sequence is CAISQQMNTGELFF. The CDR3 nucleotides are TGTGCCATATCACAACAGATGAACACCGGGGAGCTGTTTTTT.

The table lists this clonotype with many counts. The rearrangement joins TRBV7-2 to TRBJ1-1; D remains ambiguous. Germline values: CDR1 SGHTA, CDR2 FQGNSA. Trimming shortened V by 1 base and J by 8 bases, and 8 bases separated the two germline ends. The CDR3 sequence is 12 residues long. Written as DNA, the CDR3 is TGTGCCAGCAGCTTAGGGGGAGGGGAAGCTTTCTTT. Its translation: CASSLGGGEAFF.

This clonotype occurred many times. The chain joins TRBV28 to TRBJ2-7; D not resolved. CDR3 length: 13 residues. The germline gives CDR1 MDHEN, CDR2 SYDVKM. The germline V and J ends were trimmed by 2 bases and 3 bases, with 8 bases remaining between them. CDR3 loop: CASSLPDFYEQYF. CDR3 DNA sequence: TGTGCCAGCAGTTTACCCGACTTCTACGAGCAGTACTTC.

This clonotype was recorded at least ten times. The chain recombines TRBV7-2 with TRBJ1-5; TRBD1 matches 7 bases. The germline CDR1 and CDR2 sequences are SGHTA and FQGNSA. The V segment lost 1 base and the J segment 6 bases; nucleotides outside the gene matches: 6. The CDR3 is 15 residues long. Here the CDR3 reads CASSLVQGGTQPQHF. In DNA form, the CDR3 reads TGTGCCAGCAGCTTAGTTCAGGGGGGGACTCAGCCCCAGCATTTT.

CDR3 region: CASTLPRQGDQETQYF. In DNA, the CDR3 is TGTGCCAGCACACTCCCGAGACAGGGGGACCAAGAGACCCAGTACTTC. The V call is TRBV5-6, the J call TRBJ2-5, with TRBD1 matching over 9 bases. After removal of 6 bases from V and 0 bases from J, the junction contained 9 bases not matched to a gene. CDR1 and CDR2 from the germline V gene are SGHDT and YYEEEE. The CDR3 has 16 residues.

This clonotype was found a few times. This chain links TRBV4-3 with TRBJ1-2; no clear D gene. The germline V and J ends were trimmed by 0 bases and 2 bases, with 10 bases remaining between them. The CDR3 spans 15 residues. The germline CDR1 and CDR2 sequences are LGHNA and YSLEER. The CDR3 loop reads CASSQENTENYGYTF. CDR3 nucleotides: TGCGCCAGCAGCCAAGAGAATACGGAGAACTATGGCTACACCTTC.

The chain recombines TRBV24-1 with TRBJ2-1; unclear D gene. V was clipped by 5 bases and J by 6 bases, with 4 bases between them. Germline CDR1 KGHDR, CDR2 SFDVKD. The CDR3 contains 11 residues. The CDR3 loop is CATSVSNEQFF. The CDR3 region has the DNA TGTGCCACCAGTGTGAGCAATGAGCAGTTCTTC.

This clonotype was seen repeatedly, ten times or more. The gene calls are TRBV12-3 or TRBV12-4 and TRBJ1-2; the match to TRBD1 covers 9 bases. V was clipped by 0 bases and J by 2 bases; unmatched bases: 4. This CDR3 spans 16 amino acids. CDR3 nucleotides: TGTGCCAGCAGTTTAGCGGGGGGACAGGGCAACTATGGCTACACCTTC. Translation: CASSLAGGQGNYGYTF.

This clonotype was observed many times. The V gene is TRBV29-1, the J gene TRBJ1-2; D ambiguous. Germline values: CDR1 SQVTM, CDR2 ANQGSEA. The CDR3 length is 13 residues. Between the trimmed V and J ends, which lost 6 bases and 0 bases, there was a span of 11 bases. This CDR3 reads CSVRIPANYGYTF. The CDR3 nucleotides are TGCAGCGTGCGGATTCCAGCTAACTATGGCTACACCTTC.

This clonotype has at least ten counts. The genes are TRBV18 and TRBJ1-2, with TRBD1 as a possible D gene (6 bases). The V gene's germline CDR1 is KGHSH and CDR2 LQKENI. There are 14 residues in the CDR3. The germline V and J ends were trimmed by 3 bases and 8 bases, with 16 bases remaining between them. The CDR3 reads CASSPRTVLDGYTF. CDR3 nucleotides: TGTGCCAGCTCACCCCGGACAGTTCTCGACGGCTACACCTTC.

This clonotype was recorded at least ten times. This chain joins TRBV5-6 and TRBJ2-2; D ambiguous. Germline V gene lookup returns CDR1 SGHDT and CDR2 YYEEEE. This CDR3 comprises 13 residues. The V gene lost 3 bases and the J gene lost 0 bases, with 3 bases spanning the gap. The CDR3 DNA follows: TGTGCCAGCAGCTGGCCGAACACCGGGGAGCTGTTTTTT. This codes for CASSWPNTGELFF.

This clonotype was counted ten times or more. The genes are TRBV5-1 and TRBJ2-7; 10 bases agree with TRBD2. J was trimmed by 5 bases and V by 4 bases; bases with no gene match: 3. This CDR3 has 13 residues. Germline V lookup: CDR1 SGHRS, CDR2 YFSETQ. The CDR3 reads CASSSSGRNEQYF. The CDR3 DNA reads as TGCGCCAGCAGCAGTAGCGGGAGGAACGAGCAGTACTTC.

This clonotype came up many times. The chain is built from TRBV12-3 or TRBV12-4 and TRBJ1-2; D is possibly TRBD1 (5 bases). The ends were cut back, 3 bases at V and 8 bases at J, with 13 bases in the middle. This CDR3 has 13 residues. CDR3 sequence: CASSFSQGGGYTF. The CDR3 bases are TGTGCCAGCAGTTTCAGTCAGGGTGGCGGCTACACCTTC.

This clonotype was found a few times. The chain joins TRBV5-4 to TRBJ2-7, with 9 bases fitting TRBD1. The V gene end was trimmed by 3 bases and the J gene end by 3 bases; junction bases not matched to a gene: 7. The CDR3 spans 15 residues. Germline-derived CDR1 and CDR2 are SGHNT and YYREEE (reference sequence). This CDR3 is CASSSTGGPFYEQYF. The CDR3, as DNA: TGTGCCAGCAGCTCTACAGGGGGCCCATTCTACGAGCAGTACTTC.

This clonotype was counted a few times. J is TRBJ1-2 and V is TRBV6-1; D gene unclear. The CDR3 extends over 13 amino acids. Germline values: CDR1 MNHNS, CDR2 SASEGT. Trimming cost V 6 bases and J 7 bases, with 15 bases left between them. Written as DNA, the CDR3 is TGTGCCAGCAGCTCGTCAAGCGCCTCTGGCTACACCTTC. Protein sequence: CASSSSSASGYTF.

This clonotype was recorded many times. The chain is built from TRBV29-1 and TRBJ1-1, with D possibly being TRBD1 (6 bases). CDR3 length equals 15 residues. Germline V lookup: CDR1 SQVTM, CDR2 ANQGSEA. The V end was cut by 4 bases, the J end by 5 bases, with 20 bases between. The CDR3 sequence is CSVAYHAQGQTEAFF. CDR3 DNA sequence: TGCAGCGTTGCATATCACGCCCAGGGGCAAACTGAAGCTTTCTTT. The complete variable domain, with remaining parts taken from reference TRBV29-1 and TRBJ1-1, reads SAVISQKPSRDICQRGTSLTIQCQVDSQVTMMFWYRQQPGQSLTLIATANQGSEATYESGFVIDKFPISRPNLTFSTLTVSNMSPEDSSIYLCSVAYHAQGQTEAFFGQGTRLTVV.

This clonotype was observed at least ten times. This chain connects TRBV5-1 to TRBJ2-3; D unclear. Trimming left V 4 bases short and J 4 bases short, with 13 bases between. Per germline, CDR1 SGHRS and CDR2 YFSETQ. This CDR3 contains 14 residues. The DNA of the CDR3 is TGCGCCAGCAGCCCCAGTACAGCCGCAGATACGCAGTATTTT. Amino acid sequence: CASSPSTAADTQYF.

This clonotype was picked up many times. This chain links TRBV29-1 with TRBJ2-2, with TRBD2 matching over 8 bases. CDR3 size: 15 residues. Germline CDR1 SQVTM, CDR2 ANQGSEA. The V gene end was trimmed by 4 bases and the J gene end by 0 bases; junction bases not matched to a gene: 4. The CDR3 reads CSVGRRGANTGELFF. CDR3 in DNA: TGCAGCGTTGGACGGCGGGGGGCGAACACCGGGGAGCTGTTTTTT.

This clonotype was observed many times. The chain carries TRBV30 and TRBJ2-5, with D hard to call. V lost 2 bases and J lost 4, with 2 bases in between. This CDR3 region has 10 residues. The germline V gene encodes CDR1 GTSNPN and CDR2 SVGIG (reference sequence). The CDR3: CAWSRETQYF. CDR3 nucleotide sequence: TGTGCCTGGAGTCGAGAGACCCAGTACTTC.

Ten or more counts support this clonotype. The rearrangement joins TRBV12-3 or TRBV12-4 to TRBJ1-3; D unresolved. V dropped 5 bases and J dropped 4 bases, with 12 bases sitting between them. The CDR3 sequence is 14 residues long. Here the CDR3 DNA reads TGTGCCAGCAGTCGCGGGCGTCGGGGAAACACCATATATTTT. Amino acid sequence: CASSRGRRGNTIYF.

This clonotype has a count of ten or more. J is TRBJ2-5 and V is TRBV12-3 or TRBV12-4; D tentatively fits TRBD1 or TRBD2 (5 bases each). This CDR3 spans 16 amino acids. V lost 3 bases and J lost 6, with 20 bases in between. The CDR3 is CASSFLGPTGPQTQYF. The CDR3 DNA follows: TGTGCCAGCAGTTTTTTGGGACCGACGGGTCCGCAGACCCAGTACTTC.